This TCR delta chain emerged from a study of DNA immune sequencing with unique molecular identifiers (dated by TCRdb to between 2020 and 2021). With respect to the entire study: Immunomagnetic cell separation was used to enrich gammadelta T cells from buffy coats, and the genomic DNA of the enriched gammadelta T cells was sequenced. The method was validated on synthetic reference molecules and on blood samples from healthy individuals. Donors were healthy individuals, with 9 to 10 donors profiled from sorted peripheral blood gammadelta T cells. gammadelta T cells were enriched from PBMC of 10 healthy individuals by fluorescence-activated cell sorting. To compare enriched and non-enriched samples, about 100 ng of enriched gammadelta T-cell DNA and roughly 1 ug of non-enriched PBMC DNA were sequenced. The study developed and validated an ultrasensitive DNA-based TRD repertoire sequencing method using PCR-introduced unique molecular identifiers. Overall study results and their limits: Among clonotypes from healthy donors, the most common TRD rearrangement was TRDV2 paired with TRDJ1. Novel TRD sequences not targeted by the primers cannot be detected by the primer-based approach. Healthy donors differed in TRD repertoire diversity, and several donors were highly oligoclonal, meaning the top 5 clonotypes made up more than half of productive molecules.

The library was produced with multiplex PCR. A 32-plex assay, with primers for all 8 TRDV and 4 TRDJ genes spanning the CDR3, was used to amplify the genomic DNA. A 12-nucleotide UMI was introduced during 2 to 4 barcoding PCR cycles, after which a second PCR was performed with Illumina adapter primers. AMPure XP beads were used to purify the libraries, and library quality was checked on a Fragment Analyzer using the HS NGS Fragment kit. An Illumina MiniSeq mid-output kit with roughly 19% PhiX and 150 cycles of paired-end reads was used for sequencing. Per the authors' processing: MIGEC version 1.2.9 was used to process the reads, grouping the reads by UMI and building error-corrected consensus sequences. Modified VDJtools version 1.2.1 scripts and the tcR R package were used for post-processing. TCRdb recomputed clones from the public reads with CATT; identical DNA rows were then combined. TCRdb, not the authors, supplied the V and J calls. The sample profile shows under 2,500 delta-chain clones; 6.2% of them were found once. Approximately 50% of the sample is held by the ten biggest clonotypes.

For this clone: Its antigen is not yet known. A far larger clone is a single base away, which makes a read error likely.

Taken from the germline V gene, the CDR1 and CDR2 loops are GEAIGNYY and EKD. The CDR3 sequence holds 19 residues, the cysteine and phenylalanine included. The entry retains the CDR3 DNA only, 57 bases that are in frame from base 1. Recombination joined TRDV2 with TRDJ1; a stretch of 10 junction bases matches TRDD3. The clonotype was recovered from a human donor in good health. Material: gamma-delta T cells from buffy coat blood. The nucleotides are TGTGCCCGTGACACTGTTCTTCGTACTGGGGGATCCCCTACCGATAAACTCATCTTT. It translates as CARDTVLRTGGSPTDKLIF.